Below are 28 T cell receptor beta chains sequenced from a single sample in a study of CD8+ T cells in alopecia areata. Following extraction, RNA underwent reverse transcription to cDNA, which served as the sequencing template. Generated by immunoSEQ multiplex PCR, the TCRdb table keeps only in-frame clones and is missing some. The sample contains over 150,000 clones, approximately 62% of which appear only once. This sample comprised CD4+ T cells sorted from blood, obtained at week 0. The receptors were sampled from a human donor with alopecia areata.

With regard to this clone: In the same sample, other DNA sequences code for this CDR3. The chain's CDR3 is CASTGELNTEAFF. CDR3 in DNA: TGTGCCAGCACGGGGGAGCTGAACACTGAAGCTTTCTTT. V gene TRBV2 combines with J gene TRBJ1-1; D is perhaps TRBD1 (5 bases). The germline gives CDR1 SNHLY, CDR2 FYNNEI. CDR3 length: 13 residues. Trimming shortened V by 7 bases and J by 0 bases, and 9 bases separated the two germline ends.

The gene calls are TRBV28 and TRBJ1-1, with TRBD1 matching 8 bases. This CDR3 is built from 13 residues. J was trimmed by 8 bases and V by 5 bases; bases with no gene match: 7. Germline lookup yields CDR1 MDHEN and CDR2 SYDVKM. The CDR3 reads CASSRTGGREAFF. CDR3 nucleotides: TGTGCCAGCAGTCGTACAGGGGGTAGGGAAGCTTTCTTT.

The V call is TRBV7-2, the J call TRBJ2-1; D gene ambiguous. Germline V gene data show CDR1 as SGHTA and CDR2 as FQGNSA. V lost 8 bases and J lost 0, with 2 bases in between. This CDR3 comprises 11 residues. CDR3: CASASYNEQFF. DNA for the CDR3: TGTGCCAGCGCCTCCTACAATGAGCAGTTCTTC.

The V call is TRBV6-1, the J call TRBJ2-7; D possibly corresponds to TRBD1 (6 bases). The CDR3 consists of 18 residues. V gave up 1 base and J gave up 2 bases, with 21 bases separating them. Looked up from germline, CDR1 is MNHNS and CDR2 is SASEGT. The CDR3 sequence is CASSEERTPRDMPYEQYF. The CDR3 region has the DNA TGTGCCAGCAGTGAAGAAAGGACTCCACGGGACATGCCCTACGAGCAGTACTTC.

The V call is TRBV25-1, the J call TRBJ1-2, with 9 bases lining up with TRBD1. The V segment lost 6 bases and the J segment 7 bases; nucleotides outside the gene matches: 12. The CDR3 contains 15 residues. The germline CDR1 and CDR2 sequences are MGHDK and SYGVNS. CDR3 residues: CASSLTSGQGPGYTF. CDR3 DNA: TGTGCCAGCAGCCTTACTTCGGGACAGGGACCTGGCTACACCTTC.

The chain uses TRBV4-3 and TRBJ2-2; either TRBD1 or TRBD2 may fit D (6 bases each). Trimming removed 4 bases from V and 7 bases from J, with 10 bases in between. The CDR3 is 13 residues long. Per germline, CDR1 LGHNA and CDR2 YSLEER. The CDR3 coding sequence is TGCGCCAGCAGCCGAGAGGGGGGCGGGGAGCTGTTTTTT. Its protein product is CASSREGGGELFF.

Concerning this clone: The sample has other DNA sequences that encode this CDR3 too. The rearrangement links TRBV7-2 to TRBJ2-3; D ambiguous. V lost 3 bases and J lost 3, with 4 bases in between. This CDR3 contains 12 residues. Germline-derived CDR1 and CDR2 are SGHTA and FQGNSA. CDR3: CASSFLTDTQYF. In DNA, the CDR3 is TGTGCCAGCAGCTTCTTAACAGATACGCAGTATTTT. The whole variable domain, filled in from reference TRBV7-2 and TRBJ2-3, reads GAGVSQSPSNKVTEKGKDVELRCDPISGHTALYWYRQSLGQGLEFLIYFQGNSAPDKSGLPSDRFSAERTGGSVSTLTIQRTQQEDSAVYLCASSFLTDTQYFGPGTRLTVL.

This sequence joins TRBV30 and TRBJ2-7; tentative D call: TRBD2 (5 bases). Trimming took 2 bases from V and 0 from J, leaving 11 bases between them. Germline V CDR1 and CDR2: GTSNPN, SVGIG (reference sequence). The CDR3 contains 14 residues. This CDR3 reads CAWSHGGYSYEQYF. As DNA, the CDR3 is TGTGCCTGGAGTCATGGCGGGTACTCCTACGAGCAGTACTTC. Variable domain in full (rest from reference TRBV30 and TRBJ2-7): SQTIHQWPATLVQPVGSPLSLECTVEGTSNPNLYWYRQAAGRGLQLLFYSVGIGQISSEVPQNLSASRPQDRQFILSSKKLLLSDSGFYLCAWSHGGYSYEQYFGPGTRLTVT.

This clone occurred a few times. This sequence joins TRBV7-3 and TRBJ1-3; TRBD1 matches 10 bases. The trim removed 5 bases at V and 2 bases at J, leaving 3 bases unmatched. The CDR3 extends over 15 amino acids. Germline CDR1 SGHTA, CDR2 FQGTGA. CDR3 in DNA: TGTGCCAGCAGCCAGGGGACAGGGGCTGGAAACACCATATATTTT. Its translation: CASSQGTGAGNTIYF.

V gene TRBV30 combines with J gene TRBJ1-1, with 7 bases that match TRBD1. Germline CDR1 and CDR2: GTSNPN and SVGIG (reference sequence). This CDR3 has 13 amino acids. V lost 2 bases and J lost 3; bases outside the gene matches: 3. The CDR3 protein is CAWSYRGYTEAFF. Here the CDR3 DNA reads TGTGCCTGGAGTTACAGGGGCTACACTGAAGCTTTCTTT. Combining the CDR3 with reference TRBV30 and TRBJ1-1 gives the whole variable domain SQTIHQWPATLVQPVGSPLSLECTVEGTSNPNLYWYRQAAGRGLQLLFYSVGIGQISSEVPQNLSASRPQDRQFILSSKKLLLSDSGFYLCAWSYRGYTEAFFGQGTRLTVV.

This chain links TRBV4-2 with TRBJ1-2; possibly TRBD1 for D (6 bases). The V gene lost 1 base and the J gene lost 3 bases, with 12 bases spanning the gap. The germline CDR1 and CDR2 sequences are LGHNA and YNFKEQ. The length of the CDR3 is 15 residues. The CDR3 nucleotides are TGTGCCAGCAGCCAAGTCGCAGGGGCTGACTATGGCTACACCTTC. This translates into CASSQVAGADYGYTF.

This clone is a singleton in its sample. The rearrangement uses TRBV5-6 and TRBJ1-2, with 7 nucleotides matching TRBD1. The CDR3 runs 13 residues. V trimming: 3 bases; J trimming: 5 bases; junction bases outside the gene matches: 4. The germline CDR1 and CDR2 sequences are SGHDT and YYEEEE. The CDR3 DNA reads as TGTGCCAGCAGCTCGGGACAGAAATATGGCTACACCTTC. Translating it yields CASSSGQKYGYTF.

This chain joins TRBV5-6 and TRBJ2-4, with no clear D. The germline V gene has CDR1 SGHDT and CDR2 YYEEEE. Trimming shortened V by 3 bases and J by 5 bases, and 9 bases separated the two germline ends. The CDR3 extends over 13 amino acids. CDR3 loop: CASSSSDQNIQYF. CDR3 DNA: TGTGCCAGCAGCTCCTCGGACCAAAACATTCAGTACTTC.

The chain is built from TRBV30 and TRBJ1-1; D remains unclear. This CDR3 is built from 11 residues. Germline V gene data show CDR1 as GTSNPN and CDR2 as SVGIG (reference sequence). Trimming removed 0 bases from V and 7 bases from J, with 6 bases in between. As DNA, the CDR3 is TGTGCCTGGAGTGTCGGCGGTGAAGCTTTCTTT. Protein product: CAWSVGGEAFF. The complete variable domain, with remaining parts taken from reference TRBV30 and TRBJ1-1, reads SQTIHQWPATLVQPVGSPLSLECTVEGTSNPNLYWYRQAAGRGLQLLFYSVGIGQISSEVPQNLSASRPQDRQFILSSKKLLLSDSGFYLCAWSVGGEAFFGQGTRLTVV.

In this sample, this clone turned up a few times. The chain recombines TRBV6-1 with TRBJ1-5, with D possibly being TRBD1 (5 bases). V was trimmed by 7 bases and J by 4 bases, leaving 11 bases between them. The CDR3 runs 13 residues. Per the germline V gene, CDR1 is MNHNS and CDR2 is SASEGT. CDR3 in DNA: TGTGCCAGCACCAACGGGGCAAATCAGCCCCAGCATTTT. It is translated as CASTNGANQPQHF.

The rearrangement joins TRBV30 to TRBJ2-3, with 7 bases aligning to TRBD2. After removal of 4 bases from V and 2 bases from J, the junction contained 6 bases not matched to a gene. Germline-derived CDR1 and CDR2 are GTSNPN and SVGIG (reference sequence). The CDR3 contains 14 residues. CDR3 DNA sequence: TGTGCCTGGACCGGACTAGAGCACACAGATACGCAGTATTTT. This encodes CAWTGLEHTDTQYF.

This clone was observed once. Other nucleotide sequences from this sample produce the same CDR3. The chain employs TRBV29-1 and TRBJ2-3; 7 nucleotides align to TRBD1. V lost 5 bases, J lost 1 base, and 0 bases stayed unmatched. The germline CDR1 and CDR2 sequences are SQVTM and ANQGSEA. The CDR3 covers 12 residues. The CDR3, as DNA: TGCAGCGTTCAGGGGGGCACAGATACGCAGTATTTT. Translated, it gives CSVQGGTDTQYF.

The rearrangement uses TRBV29-1 and TRBJ2-3; 9 positions agree with TRBD2. CDR1 and CDR2 from the germline V gene are SQVTM and ANQGSEA. The J segment lost 7 bases and the V segment lost 4 bases, leaving 9 bases of the junction unmatched. CDR3 length: 14 amino acids. The CDR3 region is CSVVELAGINTQYF. In DNA, the CDR3 is TGCAGCGTTGTAGAGCTAGCGGGGATTAATACGCAGTATTTT.

This clone has just one count. V is TRBV29-1 and J is TRBJ2-3; no clear D. CDR1 is SQVTM and CDR2 is ANQGSEA in the germline V gene. Trimming removed 7 bases from V and 0 bases from J, with 5 bases in between. CDR3 length: 11 residues. CDR3 amino acids: CSAYSTDTQYF. The CDR3 nucleotides read TGCAGCGCCTACAGCACAGATACGCAGTATTTT.

The chain couples TRBV27 to TRBJ1-1, with unresolved D. Germline lookup yields CDR1 MNHEY and CDR2 SMNVEV (reference sequence). The CDR3 has 13 amino acids. The V gene lost 5 bases and the J gene lost 0 bases, with 7 bases spanning the gap. The CDR3 protein is CASSLVVNTEAFF. CDR3 DNA: TGTGCCAGCAGTCTAGTTGTGAACACTGAAGCTTTCTTT.

The chain is built from TRBV19 and TRBJ1-5; D not certain. Germline CDR1 and CDR2: LNHDA and SQIVND (reference sequence). CDR3 length equals 14 residues. The V and J ends lost 3 bases and 6 bases respectively, with 12 bases between them. The CDR3 here is CASSIPGSGQPQHF. The CDR3 bases are TGTGCCAGTAGTATCCCTGGGTCGGGTCAGCCCCAGCATTTT.

This clone was detected only a few times. V is TRBV7-2 and J is TRBJ2-3, with unresolved D. V lost 3 bases and J lost 4, with 14 bases in between. The CDR3 runs 15 residues. Germline CDR1 is SGHTA and CDR2 is FQGNSA. Here the CDR3 reads CASSFGPPRADTQYF. The CDR3 DNA is TGTGCCAGCAGCTTTGGACCACCCCGGGCAGATACGCAGTATTTT.

The table lists this clone with a few counts. This rearrangement joins TRBV18 to TRBJ2-1; unclear D gene. Germline CDR1 is KGHSH and CDR2 is LQKENI. V was cut by 1 base and J by 10 bases, with 8 bases left in between. CDR3 length equals 12 residues. The chain's CDR3 is CASSPQGWEQFF. The CDR3 DNA reads as TGTGCCAGCTCACCACAGGGTTGGGAGCAGTTCTTC. The whole variable domain, remainder taken from reference TRBV18 and TRBJ2-1, is NAGVMQNPRHLVRRRGQEARLRCSPMKGHSHVYWYRQLPEEGLKFMVYLQKENIIDESGMPKERFSAEFPKEGPSILRIQQVVRGDSAAYFCASSPQGWEQFFGPGTRLTVL.

The genes are TRBV29-1 and TRBJ2-7; tentative D call: TRBD1 (5 bases). Germline CDR1 reads SQVTM; CDR2 reads ANQGSEA. The CDR3 contains 13 residues. Trimming removed 0 bases at V and 3 bases at J, with 9 bases between. This CDR3 reads CSVEEGANYEQYF. The CDR3 DNA is TGCAGCGTTGAAGAAGGGGCCAACTACGAGCAGTACTTC.

This clone was picked up a small number of times. The chain employs TRBV29-1 and TRBJ2-3, with D tentatively TRBD2 (5 bases). Trimming cost V 4 bases and J 3 bases, with 8 bases left between them. The CDR3 spans 12 residues. Looked up from germline, CDR1 is SQVTM and CDR2 is ANQGSEA. The CDR3 is CSVVSGTDTQYF. In DNA form, the CDR3 reads TGCAGCGTTGTGTCGGGGACAGATACGCAGTATTTT.

This CDR3 reads CASKYSDNDEQFF. CDR3 bases: TGTGCCAGTAAATACAGCGATAACGATGAGCAGTTCTTC. V usage is TRBV19 and J usage is TRBJ2-1; D call uncertain. V lost 7 bases and J 8 bases, leaving 15 bases between the germline ends. Per germline, CDR1 LNHDA and CDR2 SQIVND (reference sequence). This CDR3 has 13 residues.

This clone has just a few counts. The chain combines TRBV12-5 with TRBJ2-5; D is unclear. The V and J ends lost 5 bases and 4 bases respectively, with 8 bases between them. The CDR3 is 12 residues long. The germline gives CDR1 LGHNT, CDR2 FRNRAP. The CDR3: CASGIDAETQYF. In nucleotides, the CDR3 is TGTGCTAGTGGTATCGACGCAGAGACCCAGTACTTC.

The chain carries TRBV6-1 and TRBJ1-4, with D perhaps TRBD1 (5 bases). V was trimmed by 6 bases and J by 3 bases, leaving 11 bases between them. CDR1 is MNHNS and CDR2 is SASEGT in the germline V gene. The CDR3 spans 14 residues. CDR3 DNA: TGTGCCAGCAGCCCTAGGGGCCCTAATGAAAAACTGTTTTTT. Its protein product is CASSPRGPNEKLFF.